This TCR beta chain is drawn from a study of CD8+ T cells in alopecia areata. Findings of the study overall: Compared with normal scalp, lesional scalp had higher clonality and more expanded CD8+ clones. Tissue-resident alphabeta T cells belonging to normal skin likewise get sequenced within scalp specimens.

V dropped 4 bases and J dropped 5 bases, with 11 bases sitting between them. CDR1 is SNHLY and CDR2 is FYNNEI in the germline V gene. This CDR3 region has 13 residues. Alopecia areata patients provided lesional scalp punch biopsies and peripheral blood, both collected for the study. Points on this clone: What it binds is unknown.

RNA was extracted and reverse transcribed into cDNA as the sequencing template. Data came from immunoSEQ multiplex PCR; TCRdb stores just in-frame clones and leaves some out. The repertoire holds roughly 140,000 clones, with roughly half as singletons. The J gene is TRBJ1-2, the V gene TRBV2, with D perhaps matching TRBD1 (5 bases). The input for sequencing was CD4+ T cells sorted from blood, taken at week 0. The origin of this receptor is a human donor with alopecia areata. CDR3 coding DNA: TGTGCCAGCAGTGCAGGGCCGAGATATGGCTACACCTTC. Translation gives CASSAGPRYGYTF.